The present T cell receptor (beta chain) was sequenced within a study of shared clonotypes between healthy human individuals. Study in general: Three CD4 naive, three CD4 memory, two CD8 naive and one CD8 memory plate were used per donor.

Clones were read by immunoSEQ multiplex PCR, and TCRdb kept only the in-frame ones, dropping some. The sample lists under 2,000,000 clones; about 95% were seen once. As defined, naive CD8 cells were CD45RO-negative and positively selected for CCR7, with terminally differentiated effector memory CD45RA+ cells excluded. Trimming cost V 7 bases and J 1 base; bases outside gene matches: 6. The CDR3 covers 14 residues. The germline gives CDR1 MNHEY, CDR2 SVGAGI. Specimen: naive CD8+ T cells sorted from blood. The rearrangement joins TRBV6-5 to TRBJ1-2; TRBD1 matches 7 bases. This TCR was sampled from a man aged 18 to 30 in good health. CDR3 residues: CASNDGTDNYGYTF. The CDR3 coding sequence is TGTGCCAGCAACGACGGGACAGATAACTATGGCTACACCTTC.